One sample yielded the 5 T cell receptor beta chains listed below, sequenced in a study of shared clonotypes between healthy human individuals. Profiling relied on immunoSEQ multiplex PCR, and the TCRdb table lists in-frame clones only, not all of them. The data show 600,000 to 800,000 clones, 72% seen once. Sequencing was carried out using memory CD4+ T cells sorted from blood. As for subset: CD45RA-negative fraction. These receptors originate from a young woman in good health.

The V and J genes are TRBV19 and TRBJ2-3; D gene unclear. This CDR3 has 12 amino acids. Trimming removed 4 bases at V and 4 bases at J, with 6 bases between. The germline CDR1 and CDR2 sequences are LNHDA and SQIVND (reference sequence). This chain's CDR3 is CASSTMADTQYF. In DNA form, the CDR3 reads TGTGCCAGTAGTACGATGGCAGATACGCAGTATTTT.

This clone was detected a few times. The CDR3, as DNA: TGCGCCAGCAGCTGGACAGATAGAGTTAACACTGAAGCTTTCTTT. As protein: CASSWTDRVNTEAFF. The chain links TRBV5-1 to TRBJ1-1, with D perhaps matching TRBD1 (6 bases). The ends were cut back, 3 bases at V and 2 bases at J, with 14 bases in the middle. CDR3 length equals 15 residues. The germline gives CDR1 SGHRS, CDR2 YFSETQ.

This clone is a singleton in its sample. The rearrangement links TRBV18 to TRBJ1-5; D gene unclear. V was clipped by 3 bases and J by 4 bases, with 7 bases between them. CDR3 size: 13 residues. CDR1 is KGHSH and CDR2 is LQKENI in the germline V gene. CDR3 sequence (DNA): TGTGCCAGCTCACCTTATGAGAATCAGCCCCAGCATTTT. This gives the protein CASSPYENQPQHF.

The chain recombines TRBV2 with TRBJ2-7, with 11 bases lining up with TRBD1. Germline values: CDR1 SNHLY, CDR2 FYNNEI. This CDR3 is built from 13 residues. J gave up 5 bases and V 8 bases, and 5 bases lay outside the gene matches. The CDR3, as DNA: TGTGCCAGCGGAGGACAGGGGGCCCACGAGCAGTACTTC. This codes for CASGGQGAHEQYF.

V is TRBV5-6 and J is TRBJ2-7, with 7 nucleotides matching TRBD1. There are 15 residues in the CDR3. V lost 1 base to trimming and J lost 0 bases; unmatched junction nucleotides: 4. Germline V lookup: CDR1 SGHDT, CDR2 YYEEEE. Written as DNA, the CDR3 is TGTGCCAGCAGCTTGTTAGGGGGCCCCTCCTACGAGCAGTACTTC. Protein sequence: CASSLLGGPSYEQYF.